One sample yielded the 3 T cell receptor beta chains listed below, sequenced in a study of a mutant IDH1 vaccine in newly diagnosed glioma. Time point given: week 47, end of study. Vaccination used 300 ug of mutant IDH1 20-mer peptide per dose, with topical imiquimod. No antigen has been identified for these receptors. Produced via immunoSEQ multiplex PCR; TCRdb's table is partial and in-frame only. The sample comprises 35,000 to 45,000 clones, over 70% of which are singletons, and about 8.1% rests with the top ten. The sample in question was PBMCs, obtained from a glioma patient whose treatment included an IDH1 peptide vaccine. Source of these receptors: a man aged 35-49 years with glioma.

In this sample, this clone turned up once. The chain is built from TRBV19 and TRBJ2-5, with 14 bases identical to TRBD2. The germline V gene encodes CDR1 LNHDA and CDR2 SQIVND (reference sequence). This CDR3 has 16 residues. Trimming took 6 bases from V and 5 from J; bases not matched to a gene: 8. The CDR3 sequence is CASSQGTSGRGETQYF. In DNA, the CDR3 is TGTGCCAGTAGCCAAGGGACTAGCGGGAGAGGTGAGACCCAGTACTTC.

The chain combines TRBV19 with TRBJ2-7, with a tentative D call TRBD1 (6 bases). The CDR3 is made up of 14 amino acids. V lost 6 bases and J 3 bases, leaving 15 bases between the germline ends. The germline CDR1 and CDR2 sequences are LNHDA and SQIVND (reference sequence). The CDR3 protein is CASSPNQGYYEQYF. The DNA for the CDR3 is TGTGCCAGTAGCCCCAACCAGGGGTACTACGAGCAGTACTTC.

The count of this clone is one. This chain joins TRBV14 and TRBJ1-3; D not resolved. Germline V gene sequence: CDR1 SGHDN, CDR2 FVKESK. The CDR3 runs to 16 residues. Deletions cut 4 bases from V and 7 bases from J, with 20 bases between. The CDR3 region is CASSPLDLLLRNTIYF. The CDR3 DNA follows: TGTGCCAGCAGCCCTCTGGACCTACTTCTACGGAACACCATATATTTT.